One sample yielded the 20 T cell receptor beta chains listed below, sequenced in a study of blood T cell repertoires in COVID-19. Assay used: immunoSEQ multiplex PCR; TCRdb lists only in-frame clones, some missing. The sample records 65,000 to 95,000 clones, around four fifths being singletons. Sequencing was carried out using peripheral blood. The receptor set was obtained from an elderly man with active or convalescent COVID-19.

The V and J genes are TRBV5-1 and TRBJ1-3; 7 bases match TRBD1. This CDR3 region has 17 residues. Trimming cost V 4 bases and J 0 bases; bases outside gene matches: 10. Germline lookup yields CDR1 SGHRS and CDR2 YFSETQ. The CDR3 DNA is TGCGCCAGCAGCCCCCACGACAGGGCCACCTCTGGAAACACCATATATTTT. Translation: CASSPHDRATSGNTIYF.

Only one count was recorded for this clone. J is TRBJ2-5 and V is TRBV5-4; 10 positions agree with TRBD2. CDR3 length: 17 amino acids. V was clipped by 1 base and J by 4 bases; unmatched bases: 10. CDR1 is SGHNT, CDR2 YYREEE, per germline (reference sequence). The CDR3 region has the DNA TGTGCCAGCAGCTTGAGTACGAGCGGGGGGGCCGTAGAGACCCAGTACTTC. This encodes CASSLSTSGGAVETQYF. Complete variable domain (other parts from reference TRBV5-4 and TRBJ2-5): ETGVTQSPTHLIKTRGQQVTLRCSSQSGHNTVSWYQQALGQGPQFIFQYYREEENGRGNFPPRFSGLQFPNYSSELNVNALELDDSALYLCASSLSTSGGAVETQYFGPGTRLLVL.

The rearrangement joins TRBV2 to TRBJ2-6; no reliable D call. V shed 3 bases and J shed 1 base, with 10 bases lying between them. Germline loops: CDR1 SNHLY, CDR2 FYNNEI. The CDR3 runs 16 residues. The CDR3 here is CASSDPRVSGANVLTF. CDR3 nucleotides: TGTGCCAGCAGTGATCCACGGGTTTCTGGGGCCAACGTCCTGACTTTC.

V is TRBV3-1 (or the pseudogene TRBV3-2) and J is TRBJ2-3, with 9 nucleotides matching TRBD2. This CDR3 is 13 amino acids long. The J segment lost 11 bases and the V segment lost 4 bases, leaving 7 bases of the junction unmatched. Germline CDR1 reads LGHDT; CDR2 reads YNNKEL (reference sequence). The CDR3 region is CASSLERREGQYF. The CDR3 DNA sequence: TGTGCCAGCAGCCTCGAGCGGCGGGAGGGGCAGTATTTT.

This chain links TRBV2 with TRBJ2-3, with D possibly TRBD2 on 5 matching bases. CDR1 and CDR2 from the germline V gene are SNHLY and FYNNEI. The CDR3 contains 13 residues. V was shortened by 6 bases and J by 6 bases, with 13 bases between the two germline ends. The CDR3 is CASSLDWEDTQYF. DNA of the CDR3: TGTGCCAGCAGCCTCGACTGGGAGGATACGCAGTATTTT.

The V and J genes are TRBV3-1 (or the pseudogene TRBV3-2) and TRBJ1-3; 10 bases fit TRBD1. Germline values: CDR1 LGHDT, CDR2 YNNKEL (reference sequence). The CDR3 totals 15 residues. V trimming: 4 bases; J trimming: 8 bases; junction bases outside the gene matches: 8. This chain's CDR3 is CASSPGSDRGHTIYF. The DNA for the CDR3 is TGTGCCAGCAGCCCCGGCAGCGACAGGGGGCACACCATATATTTT.

This chain joins TRBV5-1 and TRBJ2-3; the match to TRBD2 covers 13 bases. With V trimmed by 4 bases and J by 0 bases, 8 bases remained unmatched. The CDR3 sequence is 18 residues long. Germline CDR1 and CDR2: SGHRS and YFSETQ. CDR3 region: CASSPGTSGTRSTDTQYF. In DNA form, the CDR3 reads TGCGCCAGCAGCCCCGGGACTAGCGGGACGAGGAGCACAGATACGCAGTATTTT. Complete variable domain (other parts from reference TRBV5-1 and TRBJ2-3): KAGVTQTPRYLIKTRGQQVTLSCSPISGHRSVSWYQQTPGQGLQFLFEYFSETQRNKGNFPGRFSGRQFSNSRSEMNVSTLELGDSALYLCASSPGTSGTRSTDTQYFGPGTRLTVL.

The chain is built from TRBV29-1 and TRBJ2-1; the match to TRBD2 covers 8 bases. The CDR3 contains 14 residues. CDR1 and CDR2 from the germline V gene are SQVTM and ANQGSEA. The V and J ends lost 3 bases and 8 bases, in that order; junction bases with no gene match: 9. Here the CDR3 reads CSVEVGRANHEQFF. The CDR3 DNA is TGCAGCGTTGAGGTCGGGAGGGCCAATCATGAGCAGTTCTTC.

This clone was seen only once. The chain recombines TRBV6-5 with TRBJ2-3; D gene uncertain. This CDR3 comprises 14 residues. V was pared by 6 bases and J by 7 bases, with 17 bases between. The V gene's germline CDR1 is MNHEY and CDR2 SVGAGI. The CDR3 reads CASRPSDEPNTQYF. DNA for the CDR3: TGTGCCAGCAGGCCAAGCGACGAACCAAATACGCAGTATTTT.

CDR3 coding DNA: TGTGCCAGCAGCTTATTAACCCCCCAGGGAAGCTCTGGGGCCAACGTCCTGACTTTC. This codes for CASSLLTPQGSSGANVLTF. The rearrangement joins TRBV7-6 to TRBJ2-6; weak D call: TRBD1 (5 bases). The V gene's germline CDR1 is SGHVS and CDR2 FNYEAQ. This CDR3 is built from 19 residues. V was cut by 2 bases and J by 0 bases, with 17 bases left in between. Drawing the rest from reference TRBV7-6 and TRBJ2-6, the complete variable domain is GAGVSQSPRYKVTKRGQDVALRCDPISGHVSLYWYRQALGQGPEFLTYFNYEAQQDKSGLPNDRFSAERPEGSISTLTIQRTEQRDSAMYRCASSLLTPQGSSGANVLTFGAGSRLTVL.

The count of this clone is one. The chain employs TRBV15 and TRBJ2-2, with 9 nucleotides matching TRBD1. This CDR3 is 15 amino acids long. J gave up 8 bases and V 5 bases, and 9 bases lay outside the gene matches. Looked up from germline, CDR1 is LNHNV and CDR2 is YYDKDF (reference sequence). CDR3 nucleotides: TGTGCCACCAGCCGCCTCCGGACAGGGGCGGGGGAGCTGTTTTTT. It specifies CATSRLRTGAGELFF. Full variable domain (outside the CDR3, taken from reference TRBV15 and TRBJ2-2): DAMVIQNPRYQVTQFGKPVTLSCSQTLNHNVMYWYQQKSSQAPKLLFHYYDKDFNNEADTPDNFQSRRPNTSFCFLDIRSPGLGDTAMYLCATSRLRTGAGELFFGEGSRLTVL.

This clone was counted only a few times. The chain combines TRBV7-9 with TRBJ1-2; 8 nucleotides agree with TRBD1. The CDR3 has 14 amino acids. The germline gives CDR1 SEHNR, CDR2 FQNEAQ (reference sequence). V lost 2 bases to trimming and J lost 6 bases; unmatched junction nucleotides: 5. For the CDR3, the DNA is TGTGCCAGCAGCTTACTGACAGGGGCGGATGGCTACACCTTC. This gives the protein CASSLLTGADGYTF.

The gene calls are TRBV6-6 and TRBJ1-5; D is perhaps TRBD1 (5 bases). Germline V gives CDR1 MNHNY, CDR2 SVGAGI (reference sequence). V lost 5 bases and J 1 base, leaving 12 bases between the germline ends. The CDR3 runs to 15 residues. The CDR3 nucleotides are TGTGCCAGCAGTCCCCAGACAGTGAGCAATCAGCCCCAGCATTTT. It codes for CASSPQTVSNQPQHF.

The V gene is TRBV28, the J gene TRBJ1-5; perhaps TRBD1 as D (5 bases). The V end lost 2 bases, the J end lost 7 bases, and 18 bases lay between the germline ends. Per germline, CDR1 MDHEN and CDR2 SYDVKM. CDR3 length: 16 residues. CDR3 in amino acids: CASSLDGRVAGQPQHF. The DNA of the CDR3 is TGTGCCAGCAGTTTAGACGGCAGGGTGGCTGGGCAGCCCCAGCATTTT.

The V call is TRBV6-1, the J call TRBJ2-2; 13 nucleotides agree with TRBD2. Per the germline V gene, CDR1 is MNHNS and CDR2 is SASEGT. This CDR3 is built from 17 residues. Germline trimming cut 4 bases from V and 6 bases from J; bases unmatched to any gene: 8. CDR3 region: CASSATSGRGWPGELFF. In DNA form, the CDR3 reads TGTGCCAGCAGTGCTACTAGCGGGAGGGGTTGGCCCGGGGAGCTGTTTTTT.

Only a few counts were recorded for this clone. V and J are TRBV7-2 and TRBJ1-4, with D perhaps matching TRBD1 (5 bases). There are 15 residues in the CDR3. Germline V lookup: CDR1 SGHTA, CDR2 FQGNSA. Trimming removed 1 base at V and 7 bases at J, with 13 bases between. The CDR3 loop reads CASSLDRGWGEKLFF. The CDR3, as DNA: TGTGCCAGCAGCTTAGATCGGGGGTGGGGTGAAAAACTGTTTTTT.

This clone turned up a few times. V is TRBV2 and J is TRBJ2-2; the match to TRBD2 covers 8 bases. The length of the CDR3 is 13 residues. Germline CDR1 and CDR2: SNHLY and FYNNEI. The J segment lost 5 bases and the V segment lost 6 bases, leaving 2 bases of the junction unmatched. As DNA, the CDR3 is TGTGCCAGCAGGCAGCGGGAGACCGGGGAGCTGTTTTTT. Protein: CASRQRETGELFF.

The V gene is TRBV12-5, the J gene TRBJ2-2, with 9 bases aligning to TRBD1. The CDR3 totals 18 residues. The V and J ends lost 2 bases and 6 bases, in that order; junction bases with no gene match: 13. Germline CDR1 reads LGHNT; CDR2 reads FRNRAP. The CDR3 bases are TGTGCTAGTGGTTTGACAAGAAGTGGGACAGGGATGCCCGGGGAGCTGTTTTTT. It specifies CASGLTRSGTGMPGELFF. The variable domain in full, completed from reference TRBV12-5 and TRBJ2-2, reads DARVTQTPRHKVTEMGQEVTMRCQPILGHNTVFWYRQTMMQGLELLAYFRNRAPLDDSGMPKDRFSAEMPDATLATLKIQPSEPRDSAVYFCASGLTRSGTGMPGELFFGEGSRLTVL.

The sample holds a few counts of this clone. The chain links TRBV5-1 to TRBJ1-4, with 8 bases matching TRBD1. The CDR3 is 15 residues long. CDR1 is SGHRS, CDR2 YFSETQ, per germline. V shed 2 bases and J 4 bases; nucleotides not matched to a gene: 4. The CDR3 reads CASSFTRGRNEKLFF. The DNA for the CDR3 is TGCGCCAGCAGCTTTACCAGGGGGCGTAATGAAAAACTGTTTTTT.

Of note for this clone: The sample contains more than one DNA sequence encoding this CDR3. The chain employs TRBV30 and TRBJ2-3, with D uncertain. In germline, CDR1 is GTSNPN, CDR2 SVGIG (reference sequence). CDR3 length: 12 amino acids. The V end was cut by 0 bases, the J end by 4 bases, with 5 bases between. In DNA, the CDR3 is TGTGCCTGGAGTGTATCTGCAGATACGCAGTATTTT. It translates to CAWSVSADTQYF.